This T cell receptor (beta chain) was documented in a study of cytomegalovirus exposure and HLA in healthy donors. Concerning this clone itself: Its antigen remains unknown.

Points from the study as a whole: Later on, a genetic analysis was performed. It linked a missense variant in DCLRE1C with V- and J-gene trimming of TCR beta.

This CDR3 is built from 13 residues. V lost 1 base to trimming and J lost 6 bases, with 8 bases between them. From germline, CDR1 is SSHAT and CDR2 FNYEAQ (reference sequence). PCR involved 60 Vbeta and 13 Jbeta primers. Repertoires were generated with immunoSEQ multiplex PCR, while TCRdb's copy carries only in-frame clones and drops some. The listing records more than 100,000 clones. The rearrangement uses TRBV7-7 and TRBJ2-3, with D perhaps TRBD2 (5 bases). The sequenced sample was PBMCs. The receptor was derived from a middle-aged man in good health and CMV-seronegative. The CDR3, as DNA: TGTGCCAGCAGCTTAGGGAGGCGGGATACGCAGTATTTT. It yields the protein CASSLGRRDTQYF.